These 21 T cell receptor beta chains were sequenced from one sample in a study of T cells expressing NK-cell markers. TCRdb processed the 5' RACE reads again and assigns one entry to each CDR3 protein, with no DNA. Seen in this sample are some 410,000 distinct CDR3 sequences; the ten most common clones hold roughly 8%. Sequencing was performed on blood T cells: a sorted CD56 or NKG2C T cell subset, CD4+ or CD8+ T cells, or bulk PBMC T cells (not recorded which). All receptors come from a woman aged 18-69 years in good health.

This chain joins TRBV12-3 or TRBV12-4 and TRBJ1-1. The CDR3 consists of 13 residues. The CDR3 region is CASRTKMNTEAFF.

The chain combines TRBV20-1 with TRBJ1-1; the D call of TRBD1 rests on TCRdb alone, since no DNA is present to check it. This CDR3 is 13 amino acids long. Looked up from germline, CDR1 is DFQATT and CDR2 is SNEGSKA (reference sequence). CDR3: CSAGGKWNTEAFF.

The chain recombines TRBV11-2 with TRBJ2-7; the D call from TCRdb, TRBD1, cannot be confirmed without DNA. This CDR3 spans 17 amino acids. Germline lookup yields CDR1 SGHAT and CDR2 FQNNGV. CDR3 amino acids: CASSLYRGLPSDYEQYF. The full variable domain, completed using reference TRBV11-2 and TRBJ2-7, is EAGVAQSPRYKIIEKRQSVAFWCNPISGHATLYWYQQILGQGPKLLIQFQNNGVVDDSQLPKDRFSAERLKGVDSTLKIQPAKLEDSAVYLCASSLYRGLPSDYEQYFGPGTRLTVT.

V gene TRBV11-2 combines with J gene TRBJ2-1; TCRdb gives TRBD2 as the D gene, but with no DNA this cannot be confirmed. The CDR3 contains 15 residues. Germline V gene lookup returns CDR1 SGHAT and CDR2 FQNNGV. The CDR3: CASSPPETSLFEQFF.

The gene calls are TRBV28 and TRBJ2-3; the TRBD1 assignment by TCRdb is unverifiable without DNA. Germline loops: CDR1 MDHEN, CDR2 SYDVKM. This CDR3 spans 17 amino acids. The CDR3 loop is CASSPVRGGAGTDTQYF.

The chain's CDR3 is CSVEVFGTGARGNTIYF. The chain carries TRBV29-1 and TRBJ1-3; checking the TCRdb D call of TRBD1 is not possible without DNA. Per germline, CDR1 SQVTM and CDR2 ANQGSEA. CDR3 size: 17 residues.

The chain recombines TRBV19 with TRBJ1-2; TCRdb lists TRBD1, though no DNA is available to test this call. Per germline, CDR1 LNHDA and CDR2 SQIVND (reference sequence). The CDR3 totals 14 residues. Here the CDR3 reads CASSIAPGPYGYTF.

The rearrangement joins TRBV5-1 to TRBJ2-1; no DNA is available, so the TRBD1 call from TCRdb remains unchecked. The CDR3 covers 16 residues. From germline, CDR1 is SGHRS and CDR2 YFSETQ. This chain's CDR3 is CASSLAGGAPQDEQFF.

The chain joins TRBV5-1 to TRBJ2-1. The CDR3 is 14 amino acids. Germline CDR1 is SGHRS and CDR2 is YFSETQ. CDR3 loop: CASAVASSYNEQFF.

The gene calls are TRBV4-3 and TRBJ2-2. Per the germline V gene, CDR1 is LGHNA and CDR2 is YSLEER. This CDR3 comprises 14 residues. This CDR3 is CASSQGAYTGELFF.

The chain links TRBV5-1 to TRBJ2-4; there is no DNA to check the TCRdb D call of TRBD2. Germline values: CDR1 SGHRS, CDR2 YFSETQ. CDR3 length: 14 residues. The CDR3 protein is CASSLAGTTNIQYF.

The V call is TRBV5-1, the J call TRBJ1-5. Germline lookup yields CDR1 SGHRS and CDR2 YFSETQ. The CDR3 runs to 14 residues. The CDR3 reads CASSFGGDNQPQHF.

The CDR3 loop is CASSHQFTVQETQYF. The genes are TRBV14 and TRBJ2-5. The CDR3 is made up of 15 amino acids. Per the germline V gene, CDR1 is SGHDN and CDR2 is FVKESK.

This chain connects TRBV5-1 to TRBJ2-3; TCRdb returns TRBD2, unconfirmable since there is no DNA. Germline lookup yields CDR1 SGHRS and CDR2 YFSETQ. The length of the CDR3 is 18 residues. The CDR3 region is CASSLETSGTSSTDTQYF.

The V call is TRBV15, the J call TRBJ1-2. CDR3 length equals 14 residues. From germline, CDR1 is LNHNV and CDR2 YYDKDF (reference sequence). The CDR3: CATSRAAMGYGYTF. Drawing the rest from reference TRBV15 and TRBJ1-2, the complete variable domain is DAMVIQNPRYQVTQFGKPVTLSCSQTLNHNVMYWYQQKSSQAPKLLFHYYDKDFNNEADTPDNFQSRRPNTSFCFLDIRSPGLGDTAMYLCATSRAAMGYGYTFGSGTRLTVV.

The chain couples TRBV7-3 to TRBJ2-3. The germline CDR1 and CDR2 sequences are SGHTA and FQGTGA. The CDR3 is 16 amino acids. The CDR3 reads CASSLVPMAGTDTQYF.

The gene calls are TRBV18 and TRBJ2-5; TCRdb's D gene call, TRBD2, goes unchecked for lack of DNA. The CDR3 has 15 residues. Per germline, CDR1 KGHSH and CDR2 LQKENI. The CDR3 is CASSPLGLAGETQYF.

This chain connects TRBV20-1 to TRBJ2-3; there is no DNA to check the TCRdb D call of TRBD2. Germline assignment: CDR1 DFQATT and CDR2 SNEGSKA (reference sequence). This CDR3 has 20 amino acids. CDR3: CSARDSRRTSGRAKPDTQYF.

The CDR3 protein is CASSELAGGFYEQYF. This chain joins TRBV2 and TRBJ2-7; the TCRdb call, TRBD2, lacks DNA for checking. CDR3 length equals 15 residues. The germline V gene encodes CDR1 SNHLY and CDR2 FYNNEI.

This rearrangement joins TRBV7-2 to TRBJ2-1; without DNA, the TCRdb call of TRBD1 cannot be checked. The CDR3 is 17 amino acids. Germline V lookup: CDR1 SGHTA, CDR2 FQGNSA. The CDR3 region is CATRPAWDISSYNEQFF.

V gene TRBV15 combines with J gene TRBJ2-2; absent DNA, TCRdb's TRBD2 call cannot be checked. This CDR3 spans 17 amino acids. Germline V lookup: CDR1 LNHNV, CDR2 YYDKDF (reference sequence). CDR3 amino acids: CATSRVVGRERPGELFF.